The T cell receptor beta chain under discussion was sequenced for a study of vaccination and CD4 T cells after COVID-19. This clonotype was observed a few times. What it recognizes is unknown. Treatment denoted: roughly nine-day PBMC culture with coronavirus spike peptide pools or control peptides (ViraFEST assay). Patients returned positive PCR results between March and December 2020, earlier than US Alpha, Beta and Delta variants. With the Oncomine TCR Beta short-read assay, DNA from cultured CD4+ T cells was sequenced. TCRdb used MiXCR to reprocess the PCR reads, holding one entry per CDR3 protein. Of about 9,700 distinct CDR3 sequences in the sample, roughly two thirds were seen once. Trimming at V came to 6 bases and at J to 2 bases, leaving 7 bases not matched to a gene. The CDR3 loop spans 15 amino acids. Germline V lookup: CDR1 SGHTA, CDR2 FQGNSA.

The receptor comes from a human donor who had recovered from COVID-19. V is TRBV7-2 and J is TRBJ2-7; the match to TRBD1 covers 10 bases. The specimen sequenced was CD4+ T cells from blood, cultured in vitro. CDR3 nucleotide sequence: TGTGCCAGCAGTCTACCCGGGACAGGGGCCTACGAGCAGTACTTC. This gives the protein CASSLPGTGAYEQYF.